This T cell receptor beta chain was recorded in a study of blood T cells in healthy people across ages. CDR1 is SGHRS, CDR2 YFSETQ, per germline. This CDR3 has 14 residues. A second PCR, run for about 6 to 12 cycles, used a sample-barcoded 5' primer plus a J-beta primer mix. TCRdb re-derived calls from the 5' RACE reads in MiXCR, one entry per CDR3 protein. The sample consists of around 1,800,000 distinct CDR3 sequences, roughly two fifths of them appearing once. The sequenced sample was blood. The sequence was collected from a human donor in good health. This chain joins TRBV5-1 and TRBJ1-5; D unclear. The end of the DNA fits TRBJ2-3 better, so the J call may be wrong. CDR3 region: CASSLGHPNQPQYF. The CDR3 DNA reads TGCGCCAGCAGCTTGGGGCACCCCAATCAGCCCCAGTATTTT.